The sample holds a few counts of the clone carrying this TCR beta chain. V gave up 4 bases and J gave up 0 bases, with 20 bases separating them. Per the germline V gene, CDR1 is SGDLS and CDR2 is YYNGEE. This CDR3 has 17 residues. The sample originates from a study of T cells in Graves' hyperthyroidism and ophthalmopathy. Hyperthyroidism of Graves' type that showed no ophthalmopathy progression within 18 months was stable. RNA transcripts yielded amplified TCR beta CDR3 regions. HTBI primers were employed in a first-round RT-PCR of the TCR CDR3. TCRdb processed the multiplex PCR reads anew with MiXCR; each CDR3 protein has one entry. The repertoire has hundreds of thousands of distinct CDR3 sequences, approximately 44% of them found once; the top ten carry 6.5% to 9%.

Sequenced input: peripheral blood or thyroid tissue (not recorded which). The chain is built from TRBV9 and TRBJ2-7; D may be TRBD1 (5 bases). The receptor was isolated from a woman under 30 with Graves' hyperthyroidism. CDR3 in amino acids: CASSLWSSGQSSYEQYF. The CDR3 bases are TGTGCCAGCAGCTTGTGGTCGTCCGGACAAAGCTCCTACGAGCAGTACTTC.